This T cell receptor (beta chain) is from a study of cytomegalovirus exposure and HLA in healthy donors. Overall study context: Findings of an earlier analysis included around 120 million unique TCR beta sequences from 200 million or so T cells. Study outcomes and limitations: With further analysis later on, most CMV-associated TCR beta chains appeared HLA-restricted.

The primer mix had 60 Vbeta and 13 Jbeta primers. The method was immunoSEQ multiplex PCR; TCRdb's version includes in-frame clones alone and lacks a portion of them. In the table there are 55,000 to 70,000 clones, 55% to 65% of which are singletons. The sample holds one count of this clone. Its antigen is not known. This CDR3 spans 18 amino acids. V shed 2 bases and J shed 0 bases, with 19 bases lying between them. Germline V lookup: CDR1 MNHEY, CDR2 SMNVEV (reference sequence). Each of the donors was a healthy bone marrow donor. The receptor's source is a woman between 50 and 59 years old in good health and CMV-seronegative. The chain has TRBV27 and TRBJ1-2; tentative D call: TRBD1 (5 bases). What was sequenced was PBMCs. In nucleotides, the CDR3 is TGTGCCAGCAGTTTACGGGCCCACAGCGGGGGTCCTAACTATGGCTACACCTTC. As protein: CASSLRAHSGGPNYGYTF.